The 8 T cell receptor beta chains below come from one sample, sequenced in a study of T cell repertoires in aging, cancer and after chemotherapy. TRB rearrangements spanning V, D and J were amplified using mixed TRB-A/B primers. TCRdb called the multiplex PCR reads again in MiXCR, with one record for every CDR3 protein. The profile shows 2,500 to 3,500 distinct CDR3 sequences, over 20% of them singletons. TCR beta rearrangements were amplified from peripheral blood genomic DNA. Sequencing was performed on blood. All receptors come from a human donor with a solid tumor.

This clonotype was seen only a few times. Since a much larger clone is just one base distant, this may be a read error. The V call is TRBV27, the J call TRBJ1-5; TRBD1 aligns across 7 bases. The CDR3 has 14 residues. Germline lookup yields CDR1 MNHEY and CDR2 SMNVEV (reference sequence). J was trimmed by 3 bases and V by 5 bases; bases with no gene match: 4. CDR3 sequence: CASSITGVNQPQHF. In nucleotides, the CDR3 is TGTGCCAGCAGTATAACAGGGGTCAATCAGCCCCAGCATTTT.

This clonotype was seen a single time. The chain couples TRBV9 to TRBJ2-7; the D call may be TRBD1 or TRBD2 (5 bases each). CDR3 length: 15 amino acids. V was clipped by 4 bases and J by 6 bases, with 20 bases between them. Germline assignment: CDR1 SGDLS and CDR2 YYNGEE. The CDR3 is CASSPFQGRTGEQYF. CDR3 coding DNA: TGTGCCAGCAGCCCCTTCCAGGGACGGACGGGCGAGCAGTACTTC.

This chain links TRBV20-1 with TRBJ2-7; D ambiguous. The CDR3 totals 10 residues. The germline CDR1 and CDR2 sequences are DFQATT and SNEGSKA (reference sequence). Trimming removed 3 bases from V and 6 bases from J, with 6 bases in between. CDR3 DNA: TGCAGTGCTAGGACGCTCGAGCAGTACTTC. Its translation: CSARTLEQYF.

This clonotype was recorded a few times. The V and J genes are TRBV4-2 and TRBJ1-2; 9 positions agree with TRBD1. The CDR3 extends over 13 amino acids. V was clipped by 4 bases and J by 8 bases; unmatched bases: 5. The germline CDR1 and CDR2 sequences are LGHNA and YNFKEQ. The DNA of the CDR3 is TGTGCCAGCAGCCCCGGGACAGGGCAGGGCTACACCTTC. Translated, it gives CASSPGTGQGYTF.

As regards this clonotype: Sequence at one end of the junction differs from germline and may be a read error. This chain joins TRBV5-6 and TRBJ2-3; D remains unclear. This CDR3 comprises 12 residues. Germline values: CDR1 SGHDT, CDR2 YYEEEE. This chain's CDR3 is CASSALRDTQYF. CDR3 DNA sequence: TGCGCCAGCAGCGCCCTAAGGGATACGCAGTATTTT.

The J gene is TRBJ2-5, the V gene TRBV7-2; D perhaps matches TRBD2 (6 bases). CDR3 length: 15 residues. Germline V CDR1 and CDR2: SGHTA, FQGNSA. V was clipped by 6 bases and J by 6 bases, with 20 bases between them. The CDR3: CASSSGGGGSQTQYF. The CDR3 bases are TGTGCCAGCAGTAGTGGTGGTGGGGGGTCGCAGACCCAGTACTTC.

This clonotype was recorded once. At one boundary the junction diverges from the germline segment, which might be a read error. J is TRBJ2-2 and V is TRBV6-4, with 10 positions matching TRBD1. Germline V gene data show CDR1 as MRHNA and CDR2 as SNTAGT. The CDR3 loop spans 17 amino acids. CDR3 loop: CASSYSPTGGETGKLFF. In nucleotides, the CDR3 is TGTGCCAGCAGTTACTCCCCGACAGGGGGCGAAACCGGGAAGCTGTTTTTT.

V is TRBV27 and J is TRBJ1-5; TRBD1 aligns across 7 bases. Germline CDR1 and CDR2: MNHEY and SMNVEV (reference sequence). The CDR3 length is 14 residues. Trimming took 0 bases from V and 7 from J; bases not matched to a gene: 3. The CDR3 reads CASSLSQGGQPQHF. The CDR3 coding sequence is TGTGCCAGCAGTTTATCGCAGGGGGGCCAGCCCCAGCATTTT.